A single sample is the source of the 13 T cell receptor beta chains below, sequenced in a study of blood T cell repertoires in COVID-19. TCRdb keeps only in-frame clones here, not all; method: immunoSEQ multiplex PCR. The table has fewer than 100,000 clones, about 81% seen once. The material sequenced was peripheral blood. Receptors originate from a human donor in a cohort sampled during active COVID-19.

To note about this clone: It is unclear where the CDR3 begins or ends on the DNA, so no DNA is shown, and the CDR3 is as TCRdb lists it. The gene calls are TRBV3-1 (or the pseudogene TRBV3-2) and TRBJ1-6; the DNA was not used to check the table's D call, TRBD1. The germline V gene has CDR1 LGHDT and CDR2 YNNKEL (reference sequence). The CDR3 totals 15 residues, both ends included. CDR3 sequence: CASSTSTGDNSPLHF.

The V and J genes are TRBV9 and TRBJ2-3; 11 nucleotides agree with TRBD1. The CDR3 has 15 amino acids. The V gene's germline CDR1 is SGDLS and CDR2 YYNGEE. V was clipped by 3 bases and J by 7 bases; unmatched bases: 7. CDR3 sequence reads: CASSAGQGVLNTQYF. CDR3 nucleotide sequence: TGTGCCAGCAGCGCGGGACAGGGGGTTCTTAATACGCAGTATTTT.

This clone was detected a few times. The genes are TRBV7-9 and TRBJ1-2; no clear D. Trimming pared 0 bases from V and 5 bases from J, leaving 10 bases between. Germline loops: CDR1 SEHNR, CDR2 FQNEAQ (reference sequence). This CDR3 is built from 14 residues. The CDR3 loop is CASSLARGGYGYTF. The CDR3 DNA reads TGTGCCAGCAGCTTAGCGCGAGGAGGATATGGCTACACCTTC.

V usage is TRBV4-2 and J usage is TRBJ2-1; 8 bases line up with TRBD2. The CDR3 is 15 amino acids. Germline CDR1 reads LGHNA; CDR2 reads YNFKEQ. V lost 4 bases to trimming and J lost 3 bases; unmatched junction nucleotides: 5. The CDR3 nucleotides are TGTGCCAGCAGCCGAGCGGGGGTAGACTACAATGAGCAGTTCTTC. Its protein product is CASSRAGVDYNEQFF.

The chain uses TRBV18 and TRBJ1-2; D is ambiguous. Germline V gives CDR1 KGHSH, CDR2 LQKENI. The germline V and J ends were trimmed by 2 bases and 4 bases, with 14 bases remaining between them. The CDR3 length is 15 residues. This chain's CDR3 is CASSPTSPRGYGYTF. CDR3 in DNA: TGTGCCAGCTCACCAACGAGTCCCCGGGGCTATGGCTACACCTTC. Based on the CDR3 plus reference TRBV18 and TRBJ1-2, the full variable domain is NAGVMQNPRHLVRRRGQEARLRCSPMKGHSHVYWYRQLPEEGLKFMVYLQKENIIDESGMPKERFSAEFPKEGPSILRIQQVVRGDSAAYFCASSPTSPRGYGYTFGSGTRLTVV.

This chain connects TRBV19 to TRBJ2-2; 8 bases match TRBD2. Germline lookup yields CDR1 LNHDA and CDR2 SQIVND (reference sequence). CDR3 length equals 18 residues. V lost 1 base to trimming and J lost 6 bases; unmatched junction nucleotides: 13. The CDR3 here is CASSIGGGPILSSGELFF. CDR3 in DNA: TGTGCCAGTAGTATAGGCGGGGGGCCAATTCTGTCTTCCGGGGAGCTGTTTTTT. The whole variable domain, remainder taken from reference TRBV19 and TRBJ2-2, is DGGITQSPKYLFRKEGQNVTLSCEQNLNHDAMYWYRQDPGQGLRLIYYSQIVNDFQKGDIAEGYSVSREKKESFPLTVTSAQKNPTAFYLCASSIGGGPILSSGELFFGEGSRLTVL.

The CDR3, as DNA: TGTGCCAGCAGTATAGCGGGGGAGTTCACCGGGGAGCTGTTTTTT. Its protein is CASSIAGEFTGELFF. V and J are TRBV6-5 and TRBJ2-2; 9 bases map to TRBD2. With V trimmed by 5 bases and J by 4 bases, 5 bases remained unmatched. The CDR3 covers 15 residues. Germline V gene lookup returns CDR1 MNHEY and CDR2 SVGAGI.

J is TRBJ1-2 and V is TRBV6-6, with unresolved D. CDR1 MNHNY and CDR2 SVGAGI come from the germline V gene (reference sequence). The CDR3 has 14 amino acids. The ends were cut back, 2 bases at V and 1 base at J, with 8 bases in the middle. The DNA for the CDR3 is TGTGCCAGCAGTTACCCGGAGCTTAACTATGGCTACACCTTC. It translates to CASSYPELNYGYTF.

DNA of the CDR3: TGTGCCAGCAGCAAACGGGGAACCTACGAGCAGTACTTC. Translation gives CASSKRGTYEQYF. The rearrangement links TRBV5-8 to TRBJ2-7; D perhaps matches TRBD2 (5 bases). The CDR3 extends over 13 amino acids. V was trimmed by 4 bases and J by 2 bases, leaving 10 bases between them. CDR1 is SGHTS and CDR2 is YDEGEE in the germline V gene.

This sequence joins TRBV9 and TRBJ1-1; D gene unclear. The CDR3 spans 14 residues. Between the trimmed V and J ends, which lost 0 bases and 0 bases, there was a span of 6 bases. Per the germline V gene, CDR1 is SGDLS and CDR2 is YYNGEE. The CDR3 nucleotides read TGTGCCAGCAGCGTAGGCAACTTGAACACTGAAGCTTTCTTT. Its translation: CASSVGNLNTEAFF.

This clone has only one observation. This sequence joins TRBV4-1 and TRBJ2-7; 11 bases align to TRBD2. This CDR3 has 17 residues. V lost 0 bases, J lost 1 base, and 5 bases stayed unmatched. Germline V gene lookup returns CDR1 MGHRA and CDR2 YSYEKL. CDR3 nucleotides: TGCGCCAGCAGCCAAGATAGCGGGGGGGCCCCTTCCTACGAGCAGTACTTC. Its translation is CASSQDSGGAPSYEQYF.

This clone was observed a few times. The chain uses TRBV6-2 or TRBV6-3 and TRBJ2-7, with 12 bases fitting TRBD1. The CDR3 totals 15 residues. Germline-derived CDR1 and CDR2 are MNHEY and SVGEGT. V shed 5 bases, J shed 4 bases, and the junction held 6 bases outside the gene matches. The CDR3, as DNA: TGTGCCAGCAGTCAACCGGGACAGGGGGCTTACGAGCAGTACTTC. Protein: CASSQPGQGAYEQYF.

The chain employs TRBV6-6 and TRBJ1-1; D remains unclear. Germline V lookup: CDR1 MNHNY, CDR2 SVGAGI (reference sequence). The CDR3 loop spans 12 amino acids. V lost 0 bases to trimming and J lost 5 bases, with 4 bases between them. DNA for the CDR3: TGTGCCAGCAGTTACTCGGAGACTGAAGCTTTCTTT. It codes for CASSYSETEAFF.